This is a list of T cell receptor beta chains from one sample in a study of control samples from healthy donors and cancer patients. Method: immunoSEQ multiplex PCR; TCRdb's copy keeps in-frame clones and lacks some. This sample has approximately 97,000 clones, with just over 90% found just once. Sequencing was done on a sample of blood. These receptors came from a woman aged 18-35 years in good health. The CDR3 runs from the conserved cysteine through the conserved F or W. A D gene is named only where the DNA matches it firmly. Rows give clone size only sometimes, using once, few, many, or a class for an expanded clone.

>TRBV5-4|TRBJ1-1|TRBD1|once
TGTGCCAGCAGTGATCAGGGGGTCGGGATGAACACTGAAGCTTTCTTT
CASSDQGVGMNTEAFF
>TRBV27|TRBJ2-3|TRBD2|NA
TGTGCCAGCAGTTTATTCCAGCGGGGGCATGGAGATACGCAGTATTTT
CASSLFQRGHGDTQYF
>TRBV7-9|TRBJ1-5|NA|NA
TGTGCCAGCAGCTTGAGTTGGGGGGAACAGCCCCAGCATTTT
CASSLSWGEQPQHF
>TRBV2|TRBJ1-1|NA|NA
TGTGCCAGCATCGGGCACCTGAACACTGAAGCTTTCTTT
CASIGHLNTEAFF
>TRBV5-4|TRBJ1-2|TRBD1|NA
TGTGCCAGCAGCTTGGAGACAGGGGGTTGGTATGGCTACACCTTC
CASSLETGGWYGYTF
>TRBV14|TRBJ1-2|NA|NA
TGTGCCAGCAGCCAACGGGTCCTCGTACGTAGCTATGGCTACACCTTC
CASSQRVLVRSYGYTF
>TRBV30|TRBJ1-1|TRBD1|NA
TGTGCCTGGACCCCACAGGGGGCGAATGAAGCTTTCTTT
CAWTPQGANEAFF
>TRBV2|TRBJ2-1|TRBD2|NA
TGTGCCAGCAGTCCACTAGCGGGAGCGTACAATGAGCAGTTCTTC
CASSPLAGAYNEQFF
>TRBV7-5|TRBJ2-3|NA|NA
TGTGTCAGAAGCCCCCTAGGAGGCGGGTTAGATACGCAGTATTTT
CVRSPLGGGLDTQYF
>TRBV4-1|TRBJ2-7|NA|NA
TGCGCCAGCAGCCAAGATGGTGGCGGCCTCTACGAGCAGTACTTC
CASSQDGGGLYEQYF
>TRBV12-3/TRBV12-4|TRBJ1-6|NA|NA
TGTGCCAGCGAATCAGGGCAGTCACCCCTCCACTTT
CASESGQSPLHF
>TRBV30|TRBJ2-5|NA|NA
TGTGCCTGGAGTGGATATGTAGAGACCCAGTACTTC
CAWSGYVETQYF
>TRBV13|TRBJ1-2|TRBD1|NA
TGTGCCAGCAGCGCCCGACAGGGCCCCTATGGCTACACCTTC
CASSARQGPYGYTF
>TRBV4-1|TRBJ2-1|NA|NA
TGCGCCAGCAGCCAACTTAGCACCGGCTCCTACAATGAGCAGTTCTTC
CASSQLSTGSYNEQFF
>TRBV28|TRBJ1-1|TRBD1|NA
TGTGCCAGCAGTCCTAGTACAGGGGGGAACACTGAAGCTTTCTTT
CASSPSTGGNTEAFF
>TRBV6-5|TRBJ2-2|TRBD1|NA
TGTGCCAGCACCCGAACGGACAGGCTCGGGGAGCTGTTTTTT
CASTRTDRLGELFF
>TRBV5-4|TRBJ2-3|TRBD2|NA
TGTGCCAGCAGCTTTTCTAGCGGGACCTACACAGATACGCAGTATTTT
CASSFSSGTYTDTQYF
>TRBV28|TRBJ2-5|TRBD1|NA
TGTGCCAGCAGTTTATCTAACAGGGGTAGAGAGACCCAGTACTTC
CASSLSNRGRETQYF
>TRBV27|TRBJ2-5|NA|NA
TGTGCCAGCAGTTTAATAGAGGACCAAGAGACCCAGTACTTC
CASSLIEDQETQYF
>TRBV19|TRBJ2-5|NA|NA
TGTGCCAGTAGTGTACTCCCGGGGTCCCAAGAGACCCAGTACTTC
CASSVLPGSQETQYF